Shown below are 18 T cell receptor beta chains from a single sample sequenced in a study of STAT3 mutations in large granular lymphocyte leukemia (dated by TCRdb to the late 2010s). Overall study results and their limits: Every T-LGLL patient showed at least one immunodominant TCRbeta clonotype, and about half showed multiple immunodominant subclonotypes.

Library preparation employed the immunoSEQ multiplex PCR assay. Drawn from immuneACCESS, this table holds only the in-frame rearrangements with V and J called that TCRdb kept. Clones are partly lost; checked studies trace under half to an unresolved V gene and leave the rest unexplained. The sample profile shows approximately 20,000 clones; over 80% of them were found once. In total, the top ten clones hold roughly 45% of the sample. The antigens of these receptors remain unknown. Material: peripheral blood mononuclear cells. The receptor source for this set is a man aged 55 to 70 with T-cell large granular lymphocyte leukemia. Some clones in this sample may be carry-over from other donors' samples. The age is the age at diagnosis.

This chain connects TRBV13 to TRBJ2-7, with D perhaps matching TRBD2 (6 bases). The germline V gene has CDR1 PRHDT and CDR2 FYEKMQ (reference sequence). CDR3 length: 14 residues. The V gene lost 8 bases and the J gene lost 4 bases, with 18 bases spanning the gap. CDR3 in DNA: TGTGCCAGCTGTCGGAGGGAGTCCGTTTACGAGCAGTACTTC. It yields the protein CASCRRESVYEQYF.

The CDR3 sequence: CASSPTGFDEKLFF. CDR3 in DNA: TGTGCCAGTAGCCCGACAGGGTTCGATGAAAAACTGTTTTTT. V is TRBV19 and J is TRBJ1-4; TRBD1 aligns across 7 bases. Germline CDR1 LNHDA, CDR2 SQIVND (reference sequence). The CDR3 is 14 residues long. V dropped 6 bases and J dropped 6; count of bases not matched to a gene: 7.

The chain carries TRBV28 and TRBJ1-4; weak D call: TRBD1 (5 bases). Germline V gives CDR1 MDHEN, CDR2 SYDVKM. V shed 5 bases and J shed 0 bases, with 7 bases lying between them. The CDR3 totals 14 residues. Written as DNA, the CDR3 is TGTGCCAGCAGTGACAGTACAACTAATGAAAAACTGTTTTTT. It specifies CASSDSTTNEKLFF.

The J gene is TRBJ2-5, the V gene TRBV20-1; TRBD1 is a possible D gene (5 bases). Germline loops: CDR1 DFQATT, CDR2 SNEGSKA (reference sequence). The CDR3 contains 11 residues. The CDR3: CRGAVGETQYF. The CDR3 DNA sequence: TGCAGAGGGGCCGTGGGGGAGACCCAGTACTTC.

The chain couples TRBV5-8 to TRBJ2-3; D is unclear. The V end was cut by 0 bases, the J end by 0 bases, with 11 bases between. The germline CDR1 and CDR2 sequences are SGHTS and YDEGEE. This CDR3 region has 16 residues. CDR3 loop: CASSLAISTSTDTQYF. The CDR3, as DNA: TGTGCCAGCAGCTTGGCAATATCTACTAGCACAGATACGCAGTATTTT.

The chain employs TRBV10-3 and TRBJ2-7; D is undetermined. Germline-derived CDR1 and CDR2 are ENHRY and SYGVKD. The CDR3 is 13 residues long. The ends were cut back, 3 bases at V and 6 bases at J, with 12 bases in the middle. In nucleotides, the CDR3 is TGTGCCATCAGTGAAGGGCAACCCGGCGAGCAGTACTTC. Its protein is CAISEGQPGEQYF.

The J gene is TRBJ2-5, the V gene TRBV19, with D perhaps assigned TRBD1 or TRBD2 (7 bases each). The germline V gene has CDR1 LNHDA and CDR2 SQIVND (reference sequence). The CDR3 sequence is 14 residues long. Trimming shortened V by 6 bases and J by 5 bases, and 16 bases separated the two germline ends. The CDR3 sequence: CASRPGGGLETQYF. In DNA, the CDR3 is TGTGCCAGTAGGCCAGGGGGGGGTCTGGAGACCCAGTACTTC.

The chain couples TRBV7-9 to TRBJ1-2, with unresolved D. The V and J ends lost 2 bases and 4 bases respectively, with 20 bases between them. Germline V gene data show CDR1 as SEHNR and CDR2 as FQNEAQ (reference sequence). The CDR3 length is 17 residues. The CDR3 coding sequence is TGTGCCAGCAGCTTAAACCCCCGTCCGGACGGTCCCTATGGCTACACCTTC. It is translated as CASSLNPRPDGPYGYTF. The entire variable domain, with the rest obtained from reference TRBV7-9 and TRBJ1-2, is as follows: DTGVSQNPRHKITKRGQNVTFRCDPISEHNRLYWYRQTLGQGPEFLTYFQNEAQLEKSRLLSDRFSAERPKGSFSTLEIQRTEQGDSAMYLCASSLNPRPDGPYGYTFGSGTRLTVV.

V is TRBV5-1 and J is TRBJ1-4; 11 nucleotides line up with TRBD1. Germline assignment: CDR1 SGHRS and CDR2 YFSETQ. Unmatched junction bases numbered 0, after V lost 0 bases and J lost 5 bases. The CDR3 has 15 residues. CDR3 sequence (DNA): TGCGCCAGCAGCTTGGGGACAGGGGGCAATGAAAAACTGTTTTTT. Its protein is CASSLGTGGNEKLFF.

V usage is TRBV30 and J usage is TRBJ2-4, with TRBD1 matching over 7 bases. CDR3 length: 14 amino acids. The germline V gene has CDR1 GTSNPN and CDR2 SVGIG (reference sequence). The J segment lost 10 bases and the V segment lost 0 bases, leaving 9 bases of the junction unmatched. The CDR3 DNA sequence: TGTGCCTGGAGTGTACCGGAGACACAGGGGATTCAGTACTTC. It translates to CAWSVPETQGIQYF.

The V call is TRBV10-2, the J call TRBJ1-1; 7 nucleotides align to TRBD1. J was trimmed by 1 base and V by 6 bases; bases with no gene match: 2. The CDR3 has 13 residues. Germline loops: CDR1 WSHSY, CDR2 SAAADI. The CDR3 DNA follows: TGCGCCAGCAGCCGGGACAGGAACACTGAAGCTTTCTTT. Protein: CASSRDRNTEAFF.

The chain has TRBV6-1 and TRBJ2-1; tentatively, D is TRBD2 (5 bases). CDR3 size: 17 residues. V lost 0 bases to trimming and J lost 3 bases, with 15 bases between them. Germline V gene lookup returns CDR1 MNHNS and CDR2 SASEGT. CDR3 DNA: TGTGCCAGCAGTGAAGCGGACCTAGGACGGGACTACAATGAGCAGTTCTTC. The encoded protein is CASSEADLGRDYNEQFF.

The chain links TRBV5-1 to TRBJ2-2, with TRBD2 identical over 8 bases. Unmatched junction bases numbered 9, after V lost 4 bases and J lost 4 bases. The germline CDR1 and CDR2 sequences are SGHRS and YFSETQ. This CDR3 comprises 16 residues. The CDR3 DNA sequence: TGCGCCAGCAGCCTAGCAGCGGGAGAGGGCACCGGGGAGCTGTTTTTT. Amino acids: CASSLAAGEGTGELFF.

V is TRBV7-2 and J is TRBJ2-7, with 12 bases identical to TRBD2. The CDR3 is made up of 16 amino acids. Germline values: CDR1 SGHTA, CDR2 FQGNSA. Unmatched junction bases numbered 10, after V lost 4 bases and J lost 6 bases. In DNA, the CDR3 is TGTGCCAGCAGCTCAGGACTAGCGGGACCCCGGGGCGAGCAGTACTTC. This codes for CASSSGLAGPRGEQYF.

This sequence joins TRBV7-2 and TRBJ1-5; possibly TRBD1 for D (5 bases). The CDR3 extends over 12 amino acids. Trimming pared 4 bases from V and 6 bases from J, leaving 7 bases between. The V gene's germline CDR1 is SGHTA and CDR2 FQGNSA. The CDR3 reads CASSWGGQPQHF. CDR3 nucleotide sequence: TGTGCCAGCAGCTGGGGGGGTCAGCCCCAGCATTTT.

The J gene is TRBJ2-5, the V gene TRBV5-1; tentative D call: TRBD2 (6 bases). V gave up 2 bases and J gave up 1 base, with 12 bases separating them. The germline gives CDR1 SGHRS, CDR2 YFSETQ. This CDR3 comprises 15 residues. In DNA form, the CDR3 reads TGCGCCAGCAGCTTAAGGGCTAGCGCCCAAGAGACCCAGTACTTC. It specifies CASSLRASAQETQYF.

This CDR3 is CASSRTGGANYGYTF. In DNA, the CDR3 is TGTGCCAGCAGTAGGACAGGGGGCGCGAACTATGGCTACACCTTC. The chain links TRBV27 to TRBJ1-2; the match to TRBD1 covers 11 bases. The trim removed 5 bases at V and 2 bases at J, leaving 4 bases unmatched. Germline V CDR1 and CDR2: MNHEY, SMNVEV (reference sequence). The CDR3 has 15 residues.

This rearrangement joins TRBV27 to TRBJ2-7, with D possibly being TRBD1 (6 bases). In germline, CDR1 is MNHEY, CDR2 SMNVEV (reference sequence). CDR3 size: 15 residues. Trimming took 4 bases from V and 2 from J, leaving 15 bases between them. The CDR3 DNA sequence: TGTGCCAGCAGTTCCGCAGGGGCCTATACCTACGAGCAGTACTTC. Translating it yields CASSSAGAYTYEQYF.